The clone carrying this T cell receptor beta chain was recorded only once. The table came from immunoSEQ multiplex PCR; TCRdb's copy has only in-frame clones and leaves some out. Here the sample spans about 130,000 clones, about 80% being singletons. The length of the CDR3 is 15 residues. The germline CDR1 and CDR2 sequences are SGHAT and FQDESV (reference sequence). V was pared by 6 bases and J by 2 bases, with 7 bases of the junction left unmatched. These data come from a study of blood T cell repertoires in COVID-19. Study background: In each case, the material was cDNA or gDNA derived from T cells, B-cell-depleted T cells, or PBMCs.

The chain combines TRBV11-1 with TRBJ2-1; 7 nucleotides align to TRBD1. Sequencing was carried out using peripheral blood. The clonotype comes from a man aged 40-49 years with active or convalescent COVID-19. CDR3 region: CASRRTGTAYNEQFF. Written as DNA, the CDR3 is TGTGCCAGCAGAAGAACCGGGACAGCCTACAATGAGCAGTTCTTC.